Listed here is a single T cell receptor (beta chain). Its antigen remains unknown. This sample was included in a study of T cell responses to AZD1222 COVID-19 vaccine. Study results and caveats: Donors were mostly white British, more females; clonal diversity possibly underestimated. Compared with day 0, the breadth and depth of the Spike-specific TCR repertoire rose significantly after two doses of AZD1222.

Generated by immunoSEQ multiplex PCR, the TCRdb table keeps only in-frame clones and is missing some. The sample lists tens of thousands of clones, roughly nine tenths occurring once. Doses given second, at about 4 or about 12 weeks, were pooled. Germline CDR1 GTSNPN, CDR2 SVGIG (reference sequence). The CDR3 sequence is 14 residues long. V lost 3 bases and J lost 4, with 14 bases in between. This TCR was sampled from an adult who received the AZD1222 COVID-19 vaccine. This rearrangement joins TRBV30 to TRBJ2-3, with unresolved D. Sample: peripheral blood, taken 28 days after the second AZD1222 dose. CDR3 coding DNA: TGTGCCTGGAGGTATGCCCTAGTTTCAGATACGCAGTATTTT. Its protein product is CAWRYALVSDTQYF.